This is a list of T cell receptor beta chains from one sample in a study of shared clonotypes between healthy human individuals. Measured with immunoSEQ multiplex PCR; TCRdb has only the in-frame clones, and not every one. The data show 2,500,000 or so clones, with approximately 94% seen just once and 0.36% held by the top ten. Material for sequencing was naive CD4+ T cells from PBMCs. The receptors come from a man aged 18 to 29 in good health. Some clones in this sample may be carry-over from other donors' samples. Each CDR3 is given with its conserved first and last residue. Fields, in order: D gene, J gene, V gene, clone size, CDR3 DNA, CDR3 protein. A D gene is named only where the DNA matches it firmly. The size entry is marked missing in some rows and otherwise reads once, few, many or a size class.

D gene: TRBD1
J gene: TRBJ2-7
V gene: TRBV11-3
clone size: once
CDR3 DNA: TGTGCCAGCAGCCATTCGGGACAGGGGCCCTACGAGCAGTACTTC
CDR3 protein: CASSHSGQGPYEQYF

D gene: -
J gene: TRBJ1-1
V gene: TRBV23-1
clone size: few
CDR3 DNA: TGCGCCAGCAGTCGCGATGGGACTGAAGCTTTCTTT
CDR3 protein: CASSRDGTEAFF

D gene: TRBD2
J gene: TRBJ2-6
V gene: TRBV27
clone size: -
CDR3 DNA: TGTGCCAGCAGTTTAAGTGGGTTCCTAGCGGGCCAACTATTAATCTCTGGGGCCAACGTCCTGACTTTC
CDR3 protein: CASSLSGFLAGQLLISGANVLTF

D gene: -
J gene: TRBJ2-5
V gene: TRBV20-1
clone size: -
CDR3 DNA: TGCAGTGCTGGGGTCCAAGAGACCCAGTACTTC
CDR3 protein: CSAGVQETQYF

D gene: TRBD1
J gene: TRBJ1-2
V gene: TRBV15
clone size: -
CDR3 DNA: TGTGCCACCAGCCCTCAGGGGGGCTATAACTATGGCTACACCTTC
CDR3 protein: CATSPQGGYNYGYTF

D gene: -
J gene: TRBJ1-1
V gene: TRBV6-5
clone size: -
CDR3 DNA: TGTGCCAGCATCCACGATGGGGTGAACACTGAAGCTTTCTTT
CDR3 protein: CASIHDGVNTEAFF

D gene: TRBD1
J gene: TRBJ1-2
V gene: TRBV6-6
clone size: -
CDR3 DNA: TGTGCCAGCAGCTCAAGAGACAGGGAGTCTAACTATGGCTACACCTTC
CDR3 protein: CASSSRDRESNYGYTF

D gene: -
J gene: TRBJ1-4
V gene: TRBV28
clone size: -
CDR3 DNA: TGTGCCAGCAGTTTATGGGGCCGACTGGCTGAAAAACTGTTTTTT
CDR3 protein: CASSLWGRLAEKLFF

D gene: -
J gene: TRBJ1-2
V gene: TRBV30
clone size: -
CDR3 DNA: TGTGCCTGGAGTCAGGGACGTCCCTATGGCTACACCTTC
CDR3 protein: CAWSQGRPYGYTF

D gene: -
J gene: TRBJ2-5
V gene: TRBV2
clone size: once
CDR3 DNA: TGTGCCAGCAGTAGGACGGTTTTTGGGACCCAGTACTTC
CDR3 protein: CASSRTVFGTQYF

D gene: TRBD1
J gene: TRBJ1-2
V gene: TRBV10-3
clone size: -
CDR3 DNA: TGTGCCATCAGGGGGACAGGGCCCCCTTATGGCTACACCTTC
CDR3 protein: CAIRGTGPPYGYTF

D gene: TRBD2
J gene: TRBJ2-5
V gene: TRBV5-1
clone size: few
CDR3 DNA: TGCGCCAGCAGCTTGGGACTAGCGGAGACCCAGTACTTC
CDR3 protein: CASSLGLAETQYF

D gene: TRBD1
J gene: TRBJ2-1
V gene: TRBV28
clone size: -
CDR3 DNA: TGTGCCAGCAGTTTACATAATCTGACAGGGGCCAGATACAATGAGCAGTTCTTC
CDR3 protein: CASSLHNLTGARYNEQFF

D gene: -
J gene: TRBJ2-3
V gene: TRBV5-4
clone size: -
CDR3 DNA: TGTGCCAGCAGTAATCTTTACAGGGAGACCGATACGCAGTATTTT
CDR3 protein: CASSNLYRETDTQYF

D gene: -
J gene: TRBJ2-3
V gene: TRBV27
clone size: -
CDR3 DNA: TGTGCCAGCACAATAAACCGGGACCAGAGGGATACGCAGTATTTT
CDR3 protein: CASTINRDQRDTQYF

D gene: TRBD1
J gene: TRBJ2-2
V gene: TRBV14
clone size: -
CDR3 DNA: TGTGCCAGCAGCCATTACGGCAGGACAGGCGGGGAGCTGTTTTTT
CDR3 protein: CASSHYGRTGGELFF

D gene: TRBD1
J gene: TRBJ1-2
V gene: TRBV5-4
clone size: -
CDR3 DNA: TGTGCCAGCAGCGATGGGACAGGGGCGGGGTATGGCTACACCTTC
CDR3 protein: CASSDGTGAGYGYTF

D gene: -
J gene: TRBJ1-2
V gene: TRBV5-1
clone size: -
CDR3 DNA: TGCGCCAGCAGCTTTTCCACCGGGGGCTATGGCTACACCTTC
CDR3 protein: CASSFSTGGYGYTF

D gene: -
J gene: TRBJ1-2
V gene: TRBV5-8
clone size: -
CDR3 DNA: TGTGCCAGCAGCTTTAAGGGGTTCTATGGCTACACCTTC
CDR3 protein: CASSFKGFYGYTF

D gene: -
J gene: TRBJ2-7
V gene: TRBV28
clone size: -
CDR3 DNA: TGTGCCAGCAGTTTATTGGGTATCCAACCCACCTACGAGCAGTACTTC
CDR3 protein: CASSLLGIQPTYEQYF

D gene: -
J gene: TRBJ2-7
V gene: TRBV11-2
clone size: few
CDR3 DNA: TGTGCCAGCAGCTTAGATTCCGGACAACGAAAACCCCCCGAGCAGTACTTC
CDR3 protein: CASSLDSGQRKPPEQYF

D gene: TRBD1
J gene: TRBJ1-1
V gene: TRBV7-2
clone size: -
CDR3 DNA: TGTGCCAGCAGCTTTGCCCCCTCTTCGCAGGGGGACACTGAAGCTTTCTTT
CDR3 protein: CASSFAPSSQGDTEAFF

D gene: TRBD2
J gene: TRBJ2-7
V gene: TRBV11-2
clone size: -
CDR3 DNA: TGTGCCAGCAGCTTAAGCCCGGGGGGAGCTGAGTGGTATGAGCAGTACTTC
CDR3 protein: CASSLSPGGAEWYEQYF

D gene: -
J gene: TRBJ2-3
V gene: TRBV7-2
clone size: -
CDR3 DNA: TGTGCCAGCAGCCAAGCCCTCGCAGATACGCAGTATTTT
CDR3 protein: CASSQALADTQYF

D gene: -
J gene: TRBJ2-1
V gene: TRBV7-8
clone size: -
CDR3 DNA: TGTGCCAGCAGCTTAGTTCCAGGTCGCTCCTACAATGAGCAGTTCTTC
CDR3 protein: CASSLVPGRSYNEQFF

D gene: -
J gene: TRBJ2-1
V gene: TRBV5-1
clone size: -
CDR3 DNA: TGCGCCAGCAGCTTGGTCGCAGCTTCCTACAATGAGCAGTTCTTC
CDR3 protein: CASSLVAASYNEQFF

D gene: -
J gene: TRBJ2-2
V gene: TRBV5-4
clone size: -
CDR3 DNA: TGTGTCAGCAGCTTATCAGGGGCGACCGGGGAGCTGTTTTTT
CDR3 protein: CVSSLSGATGELFF

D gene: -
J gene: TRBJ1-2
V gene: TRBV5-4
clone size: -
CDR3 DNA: TGTGCCAGCAGCTTGCCCGCGGATTTCCCCCCCTATGGCTACACCTTC
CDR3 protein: CASSLPADFPPYGYTF

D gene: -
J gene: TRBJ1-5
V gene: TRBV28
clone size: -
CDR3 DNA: TGTGCCAGCAGTAACCACCGGGACGGGAATCAGCCCCAGCATTTT
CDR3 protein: CASSNHRDGNQPQHF

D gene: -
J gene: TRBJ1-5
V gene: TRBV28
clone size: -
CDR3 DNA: TGTGCCAGCAGTCGGTTCAATAGCAATCAGCCCCAGCATTTT
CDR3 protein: CASSRFNSNQPQHF

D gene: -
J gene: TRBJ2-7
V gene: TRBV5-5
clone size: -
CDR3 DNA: TGTGCCAGCAGCTTGGCGCCGGCTCCCTACGAGCAGTACTTC
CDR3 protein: CASSLAPAPYEQYF

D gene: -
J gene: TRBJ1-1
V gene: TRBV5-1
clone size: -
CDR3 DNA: TGCGCCAGCAGCTTGGAGGGCAGCATGAACACTGAAGCTTTCTTT
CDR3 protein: CASSLEGSMNTEAFF

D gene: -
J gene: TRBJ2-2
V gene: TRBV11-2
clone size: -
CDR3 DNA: TGTGCCAGCAGCTTAGATGGGCGGACGGGCGGGGAGCTGTTTTTT
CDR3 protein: CASSLDGRTGGELFF

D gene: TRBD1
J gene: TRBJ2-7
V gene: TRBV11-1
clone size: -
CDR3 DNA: TGTGCCAGCAGCAAGGACAGGAGCTCCTACGAGCAGTACTTC
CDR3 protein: CASSKDRSSYEQYF

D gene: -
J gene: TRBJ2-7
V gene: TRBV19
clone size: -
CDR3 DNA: TGTGCCAGTAGTATTTTGGGAGATCCCTACGAGCAGTACTTC
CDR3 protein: CASSILGDPYEQYF

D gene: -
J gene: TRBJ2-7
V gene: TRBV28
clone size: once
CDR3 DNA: TGTGCCAGCAGTTTTAACAGAGCCGAGCAGTACTTC
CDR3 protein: CASSFNRAEQYF

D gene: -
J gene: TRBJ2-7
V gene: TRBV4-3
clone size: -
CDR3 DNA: TGCGCCAGCAGCCAAGAACCCCAGGAAAACGAGCAGTACTTC
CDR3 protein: CASSQEPQENEQYF

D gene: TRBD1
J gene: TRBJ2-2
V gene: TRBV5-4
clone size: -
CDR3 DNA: TGTGCCAGCAACTTGGGGATGGGGACAGGGACCACCGGGGAGCTGTTTTTT
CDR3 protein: CASNLGMGTGTTGELFF

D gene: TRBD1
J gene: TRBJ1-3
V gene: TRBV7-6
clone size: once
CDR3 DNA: TGTGCCAGCAGTCGGGACAGGATTTTTTCTGGAAACACCATATATTTT
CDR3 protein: CASSRDRIFSGNTIYF

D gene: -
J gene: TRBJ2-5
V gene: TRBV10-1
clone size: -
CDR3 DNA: TGCGCCAGCAGTGAGTCAGATACGCAGACCCAGTACTTC
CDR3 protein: CASSESDTQTQYF

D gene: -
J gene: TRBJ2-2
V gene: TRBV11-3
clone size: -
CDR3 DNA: TGTGCCAGCAGCTCCCGAGGGCCAACCGGGGAGCTGTTTTTT
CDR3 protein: CASSSRGPTGELFF

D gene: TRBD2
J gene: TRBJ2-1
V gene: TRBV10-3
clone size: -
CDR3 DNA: TGTGCCATCAGTGGGACTAGCGGGAGGGACAATGAGCAGTTCTTC
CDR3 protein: CAISGTSGRDNEQFF

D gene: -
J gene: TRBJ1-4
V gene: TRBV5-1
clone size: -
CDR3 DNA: TGCGCCAGCAGCTTGGATGGGGAGCTCAATGAAAAACTGTTTTTT
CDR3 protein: CASSLDGELNEKLFF

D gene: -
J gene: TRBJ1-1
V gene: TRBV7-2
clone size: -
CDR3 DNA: TGTGCCAGCAGCACCTTAGCCAGGCGGACTGAAGCTTTCTTT
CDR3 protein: CASSTLARRTEAFF

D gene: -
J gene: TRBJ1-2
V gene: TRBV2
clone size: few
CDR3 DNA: TGTGCCAGCAGTGAAGAGGCGGCCTATGGCTACACCTTC
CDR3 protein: CASSEEAAYGYTF

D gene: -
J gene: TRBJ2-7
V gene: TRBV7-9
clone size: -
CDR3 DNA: TGTGCCAGCAGCTTAGGAGGGGGACCTTACGAGCAGTACTTC
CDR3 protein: CASSLGGGPYEQYF

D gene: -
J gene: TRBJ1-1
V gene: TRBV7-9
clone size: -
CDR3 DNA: TGTGCCAGCAGCGGAGAGGGGTGGGCAGTGAACACTGAAGCTTTCTTT
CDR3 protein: CASSGEGWAVNTEAFF

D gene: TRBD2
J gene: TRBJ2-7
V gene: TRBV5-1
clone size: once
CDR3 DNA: TGCGCCAGCAGCGGAGGGGCAGCGGGAGTCGGCGAGCAGTACTTC
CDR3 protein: CASSGGAAGVGEQYF

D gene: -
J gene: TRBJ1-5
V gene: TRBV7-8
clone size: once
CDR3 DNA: TGTGCCAGCAGCCGTTCCAGGTGGGATAGCAATCAGCCCCAGCATTTT
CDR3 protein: CASSRSRWDSNQPQHF

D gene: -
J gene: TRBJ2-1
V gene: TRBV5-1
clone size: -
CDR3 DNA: TGCGCCAGCAGCCCGGAGGGCTCCTACAATGAGCAGTTCTTC
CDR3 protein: CASSPEGSYNEQFF